A single sample is the source of the 32 T cell receptor beta chains below, sequenced in a study of T-cell memory formation after mild COVID-19. TCRdb used MiXCR to reprocess the 5' RACE reads, holding one entry per CDR3 protein. The sample lists 450,000 to 700,000 distinct CDR3 sequences; 15% to 20% were seen once. The sequencing sample was made of PBMCs or a T cell subset sorted from them (not recorded which). These receptors were taken from an adult woman who had mild COVID-19 (a few samples of this study predate the infection). Cell type and time point are not known.

This clonotype was seen a few times. This chain uses TRBV24-1 with TRBJ2-6; D possibly corresponds to TRBD1 (5 bases). CDR1 is KGHDR, CDR2 SFDVKD, per germline. The CDR3 is 14 residues long. Deletions cut 9 bases from V and 0 bases from J, with 8 bases between. The CDR3 DNA reads as TGTGCCACCCAAGACAGCTCTGGGGCCAACGTCCTGACTTTC. Its translation is CATQDSSGANVLTF.

This chain links TRBV7-9 with TRBJ2-3, with a weak D call TRBD1 (5 bases). V lost 5 bases and J lost 2, with 11 bases in between. This CDR3 has 14 residues. Germline V gene lookup returns CDR1 SEHNR and CDR2 FQNEAQ (reference sequence). The CDR3 spells CASSVDRYTDTQYF. The CDR3 nucleotides read TGTGCCAGCAGCGTCGACAGATACACAGATACGCAGTATTTT.

V gene TRBV5-1 combines with J gene TRBJ2-3; possibly TRBD2 for D (6 bases). Trimming pared 7 bases from V and 2 bases from J, leaving 11 bases between. The length of the CDR3 is 13 residues. CDR1 is SGHRS, CDR2 YFSETQ, per germline. For the CDR3, the DNA is TGCGCCAGCGGAGGGAGAGACACAGATACGCAGTATTTT. This sequence encodes CASGGRDTDTQYF.

The sample holds a few counts of this clonotype. This chain joins TRBV19 and TRBJ2-7; 16 nucleotides align to TRBD2. Germline V gene lookup returns CDR1 LNHDA and CDR2 SQIVND (reference sequence). This CDR3 has 16 amino acids. With V trimmed by 4 bases and J by 6 bases, 6 bases remained unmatched. CDR3 sequence reads: CASSNPGLAGGIEQYF. The CDR3 DNA reads TGTGCCAGTAGTAACCCGGGACTAGCGGGAGGGATCGAGCAGTACTTC.

V usage is TRBV19 and J usage is TRBJ2-7, with 11 bases lining up with TRBD1. J lost 6 bases, V lost 1 base, and 8 bases had no gene match. Germline V gene sequence: CDR1 LNHDA, CDR2 SQIVND (reference sequence). The CDR3 contains 16 residues. The chain's CDR3 is CASSIAHWTGGGEQYF. For the CDR3, the DNA is TGTGCCAGTAGTATAGCCCACTGGACAGGGGGCGGCGAGCAGTACTTC.

In its sample, this clonotype was seen many times. The V and J genes are TRBV4-3 and TRBJ1-5; D is ambiguous. V was shortened by 1 base and J by 1 base, with 8 bases between the two germline ends. This CDR3 is 15 amino acids long. Germline-derived CDR1 and CDR2 are LGHNA and YSLEER. CDR3 DNA: TGCGCCAGCAGCCAAGTATACGGGAGCAATCAGCCCCAGCATTTT. Encoded protein: CASSQVYGSNQPQHF.

This chain connects TRBV7-3 to TRBJ2-3; the match to TRBD2 covers 12 bases. This CDR3 region has 17 residues. Germline loops: CDR1 SGHTA, CDR2 FQGTGA. Trimming at V came to 4 bases and at J to 3 bases, leaving 8 bases not matched to a gene. Written as DNA, the CDR3 is TGTGCCAGCAGCTCCACCGCGACTAGCGGGAGAACAGATACGCAGTATTTT. Translated, it gives CASSSTATSGRTDTQYF.

The chain couples TRBV7-9 to TRBJ1-2; 7 bases align to TRBD1. J lost 5 bases, V lost 5 bases, and 11 bases had no gene match. The CDR3 contains 15 residues. CDR1 is SEHNR and CDR2 is FQNEAQ in the germline V gene (reference sequence). This CDR3 reads CASSRWDRSTYGYTF. For the CDR3, the DNA is TGTGCCAGCAGCAGATGGGACAGATCAACTTATGGCTACACCTTC.

The chain carries TRBV11-3 and TRBJ2-1; TRBD2 matches at 7 bases. J was trimmed by 7 bases and V by 3 bases; bases with no gene match: 9. CDR1 and CDR2 (germline): SGHNT, YENEEA. The CDR3 is 15 residues long. CDR3 bases: TGTGCCAGCAGCTTCGCGGGACTACGTATAAATGAGCAGTTCTTC. This sequence encodes CASSFAGLRINEQFF.

This clonotype showed up just a few times. This chain links TRBV7-3 with TRBJ2-3; no firm D call. Germline CDR1 SGHTA, CDR2 FQGTGA. Trimming removed 2 bases at V and 6 bases at J, with 12 bases between. The CDR3 totals 14 residues. This chain's CDR3 is CASSLDFRADTQYF. The CDR3 DNA sequence: TGTGCCAGCAGCTTAGACTTCCGGGCGGATACGCAGTATTTT.

This clonotype was detected only a few times. The chain links TRBV4-1 to TRBJ1-2; maybe TRBD1 (5 bases). CDR1 and CDR2 from the germline V gene are MGHRA and YSYEKL. The CDR3 runs to 11 residues. V gave up 2 bases and J gave up 11 bases, with 9 bases separating them. Here the CDR3 reads CASSQRQLYTF. In DNA form, the CDR3 reads TGCGCCAGCAGCCAACGACAGCTTTACACCTTC.

This clonotype showed up just a few times. The rearrangement joins TRBV5-1 to TRBJ2-3, with 8 bases that match TRBD2. Germline CDR1 SGHRS, CDR2 YFSETQ. The CDR3 contains 17 residues. Trimming removed 0 bases from V and 6 bases from J; junction bases left unmatched: 12. The CDR3 region is CASSLAGTGGPWDTQYF. Here the CDR3 DNA reads TGCGCCAGCAGCTTGGCCGGTACGGGAGGGCCATGGGATACGCAGTATTTT.

In its sample, this clonotype was seen many times. This chain uses TRBV12-3 or TRBV12-4 with TRBJ1-5, with 10 nucleotides matching TRBD1. V gave up 5 bases and J gave up 3 bases; unmatched junction bases: 4. The CDR3 runs to 15 residues. The CDR3 DNA reads as TGTGCCAGCAGTCGGGACAGGGGATTCAATCAGCCCCAGCATTTT. It encodes CASSRDRGFNQPQHF.

The V and J genes are TRBV9 and TRBJ1-5, with TRBD1 as a possible D gene (6 bases). The CDR3 runs to 15 residues. CDR1 and CDR2 (germline): SGDLS, YYNGEE. V was clipped by 0 bases and J by 7 bases, with 14 bases between them. The CDR3: CASSVDYRVDQPQHF. In nucleotides, the CDR3 is TGTGCCAGCAGCGTAGATTACAGGGTGGACCAGCCCCAGCATTTT.

The chain carries TRBV9 and TRBJ2-3, with 13 nucleotides matching TRBD2. J was trimmed by 1 base and V by 0 bases; bases with no gene match: 5. Germline CDR1 SGDLS, CDR2 YYNGEE. This CDR3 comprises 18 residues. As DNA, the CDR3 is TGTGCCAGCAGCGTAGTTTCCGGGACTAGCGGGGGCACAGATACGCAGTATTTT. Its translation is CASSVVSGTSGGTDTQYF.

This clonotype was found many times. CDR3 sequence: CASSQDAGTGSPQYF. CDR3 coding DNA: TGCGCCAGCAGCCAAGACGCCGGGACAGGGAGTCCGCAGTATTTT. J is TRBJ2-3 and V is TRBV4-1, with 9 bases matching TRBD1. V lost 0 bases and J lost 10; bases outside the gene matches: 8. From germline, CDR1 is MGHRA and CDR2 YSYEKL. The CDR3 consists of 15 residues.

This clonotype has just a few counts. The V and J genes are TRBV12-3 or TRBV12-4 and TRBJ2-1; no firm D call. Trimming shortened V by 6 bases and J by 10 bases, and 19 bases separated the two germline ends. CDR3 length: 14 amino acids. The CDR3 protein is CASSPPVRLTEQFF. The CDR3 DNA reads TGTGCCAGCAGCCCGCCTGTGAGATTGACCGAGCAGTTCTTC.

The chain uses TRBV12-3 or TRBV12-4 and TRBJ2-1, with 7 nucleotides matching TRBD2. V shed 1 base, J shed 8 bases, and the junction held 11 bases outside the gene matches. The CDR3 sequence is 16 residues long. CDR3 nucleotides: TGTGCCAGCAGTTTAGGCCGGCGGGAGAGTGGGCATGAGCAGTTCTTC. Translated, it gives CASSLGRRESGHEQFF.

This clonotype was detected a few times. The genes are TRBV5-1 and TRBJ2-3; TRBD1 might be the D (5 bases). The CDR3 runs 13 residues. V dropped 6 bases and J dropped 2 bases, with 10 bases sitting between them. Germline CDR1 reads SGHRS; CDR2 reads YFSETQ. CDR3 region: CASKSRVTDTQYF. CDR3 bases: TGCGCCAGCAAGAGCAGGGTCACAGATACGCAGTATTTT.

This clonotype has a handful of counts. V usage is TRBV20-1 and J usage is TRBJ2-2, with D hard to call. Germline values: CDR1 DFQATT, CDR2 SNEGSKA (reference sequence). The V gene lost 4 bases and the J gene lost 2 bases, with 11 bases spanning the gap. CDR3 length: 14 amino acids. The CDR3 protein is CSATQGYNTGELFF. The CDR3 region has the DNA TGCAGTGCTACGCAAGGGTACAACACCGGGGAGCTGTTTTTT.

This clonotype came up a few times. V usage is TRBV24-1 and J usage is TRBJ2-2; D is ambiguous. The CDR3 length is 14 residues. V lost 7 bases to trimming and J lost 2 bases, with 10 bases between them. From germline, CDR1 is KGHDR and CDR2 SFDVKD. Written as DNA, the CDR3 is TGTGCCACCAGACTGGACGGAAACACCGGGGAGCTGTTTTTT. Translating it yields CATRLDGNTGELFF.

The V and J genes are TRBV6-5 and TRBJ2-5; D is perhaps TRBD1 (5 bases). CDR1 and CDR2 (germline): MNHEY, SVGAGI. Trimming stripped 2 bases from V and 2 bases from J, with 12 bases between. The CDR3 runs 15 residues. CDR3 sequence reads: CASSYVGLPQETQYF. CDR3 DNA sequence: TGTGCCAGCAGTTACGTGGGGCTACCTCAAGAGACCCAGTACTTC.

A few counts support this clonotype. The chain is built from TRBV7-2 and TRBJ2-5, with TRBD2 matching 15 bases. CDR3 length: 19 residues. The junction had 12 bases not matched to a gene; V was cut back by 1 base and J by 6 bases. The germline V gene encodes CDR1 SGHTA and CDR2 FQGNSA. The CDR3 is CASSLEEGLAGGASKTQYF. In DNA, the CDR3 is TGTGCCAGCAGCTTAGAGGAAGGACTAGCGGGAGGGGCCTCCAAGACCCAGTACTTC. The full variable domain, with the rest looked up from reference TRBV7-2 and TRBJ2-5, is GAGVSQSPSNKVTEKGKDVELRCDPISGHTALYWYRQSLGQGLEFLIYFQGNSAPDKSGLPSDRFSAERTGGSVSTLTIQRTQQEDSAVYLCASSLEEGLAGGASKTQYFGPGTRLLVL.

This clonotype was seen a few times. This chain links TRBV7-2 with TRBJ2-1; D is perhaps TRBD1 or TRBD2 (5 bases each). This CDR3 is 13 amino acids long. The V end lost 2 bases, the J end lost 9 bases, and 11 bases lay between the germline ends. Germline lookup yields CDR1 SGHTA and CDR2 FQGNSA. CDR3 residues: CASSLRGVSEQFF. CDR3 DNA: TGTGCCAGCAGCTTACGAGGGGTCAGTGAGCAGTTCTTC.

In this sample, this clonotype turned up many times. V gene TRBV29-1 combines with J gene TRBJ2-3; D is undetermined. CDR1 and CDR2 from the germline V gene are SQVTM and ANQGSEA. This CDR3 spans 14 amino acids. Trimming pared 5 bases from V and 6 bases from J, leaving 18 bases between. CDR3 in amino acids: CSVREWGTADTQYF. DNA of the CDR3: TGCAGCGTTCGTGAGTGGGGTACCGCGGATACGCAGTATTTT.

V usage is TRBV6-5 and J usage is TRBJ1-2; D gene uncertain. Trimming stripped 10 bases from V and 5 bases from J, with 11 bases between. From germline, CDR1 is MNHEY and CDR2 SVGAGI. The CDR3 is 11 amino acids. The chain's CDR3 is CATWTDYGYTF. CDR3 DNA: TGTGCCACCTGGACGGATTATGGCTACACCTTC.

This sequence joins TRBV6-5 and TRBJ1-1; possibly TRBD1 for D (5 bases). Germline lookup yields CDR1 MNHEY and CDR2 SVGAGI. This CDR3 contains 14 residues. The V and J ends lost 6 bases and 3 bases respectively, with 14 bases between them. The chain's CDR3 is CASSIQGGDTEAFF. The CDR3 coding sequence is TGTGCCAGCAGCATCCAGGGAGGCGACACTGAAGCTTTCTTT.

This clonotype occurred a few times. J is TRBJ2-5 and V is TRBV14; perhaps TRBD2 as D (6 bases). Trimming removed 5 bases at V and 1 base at J, with 11 bases between. CDR3 length: 14 residues. Germline V gene data show CDR1 as SGHDN and CDR2 as FVKESK. The CDR3, as DNA: TGTGCCAGCAGCATCGGGGGTACCCAAGAGACCCAGTACTTC. Residues: CASSIGGTQETQYF.

In this sample, this clonotype turned up a few times. The rearrangement joins TRBV12-3 or TRBV12-4 to TRBJ2-2, with TRBD2 identical over 7 bases. J was trimmed by 3 bases and V by 3 bases; bases with no gene match: 4. The CDR3 totals 15 residues. The CDR3: CASSFQRGDTGELFF. In nucleotides, the CDR3 is TGTGCCAGCAGTTTTCAGCGGGGAGACACCGGGGAGCTGTTTTTT.

The V gene is TRBV6-5, the J gene TRBJ2-3, with TRBD1 matching over 7 bases. CDR3 length: 14 amino acids. Germline CDR1 MNHEY, CDR2 SVGAGI. V shed 6 bases, J shed 3 bases, and the junction held 6 bases outside the gene matches. The CDR3 loop reads CASRPSGGTDTQYF. The CDR3 DNA sequence: TGTGCCAGCAGACCCTCAGGGGGAACAGATACGCAGTATTTT.

This rearrangement joins TRBV19 to TRBJ1-5, with 7 bases that match TRBD1. The CDR3 totals 14 residues. The germline gives CDR1 LNHDA, CDR2 SQIVND (reference sequence). The V and J ends lost 4 bases and 7 bases, in that order; junction bases with no gene match: 7. The CDR3 region is CASSTGTVLQPQHF. The CDR3 nucleotides are TGTGCCAGTAGTACTGGGACAGTACTCCAGCCCCAGCATTTT.

Worth noting for this clonotype: A much larger clone is a single base away; this may be a read error. The rearrangement joins TRBV6-2 or TRBV6-3 to TRBJ2-5; D gene unclear. Germline CDR1 and CDR2: MNHEY and SVGEGT. Trimming removed 2 bases from V and 0 bases from J, with 4 bases in between. The CDR3 spans 13 residues. CDR3 bases: TGTGCCAGCAGTTACAGGGACCAAGAGACCCAGTACTTC. It translates to CASSYRDQETQYF.